A single sample gave rise to the 11 T cell receptor beta chains below, sequenced in a study of T cells in Graves' hyperthyroidism and ophthalmopathy. TCR beta CDR3 sequences were amplified from RNA transcripts. HTBI primers were employed in a first-round RT-PCR of the TCR CDR3. TCRdb independently ran MiXCR on the multiplex PCR reads; one entry per CDR3 protein. The sample includes 500,000 to 800,000 distinct CDR3 sequences, roughly 14% of them seen just once. Specimen: blood. All receptors come from a woman aged 45-65 years with Graves' ophthalmopathy.

V gene TRBV10-2 combines with J gene TRBJ2-7; 11 bases are shared with TRBD2. Trimming at V came to 3 bases and at J to 2 bases, leaving 9 bases not matched to a gene. The CDR3 has 17 residues. Germline V gene sequence: CDR1 WSHSY, CDR2 SAAADI. CDR3 protein: CASSDSLAGAVTYEQYF. Written as DNA, the CDR3 is TGCGCCAGCAGTGATTCACTAGCGGGAGCCGTAACCTACGAGCAGTACTTC.

This clonotype was counted ten times or more. This chain connects TRBV28 to TRBJ1-4, with D perhaps TRBD1 (5 bases). V lost 8 bases and J lost 0, with 10 bases in between. CDR1 and CDR2 (germline): MDHEN, SYDVKM. This CDR3 has 14 residues. The CDR3, as DNA: TGTGCCAGCGGGGGACCGGCAACTAATGAAAAACTGTTTTTT. This translates into CASGGPATNEKLFF.

This clonotype was seen repeatedly, ten times or more. This sequence joins TRBV29-1 and TRBJ2-1; unclear D gene. Germline V gene sequence: CDR1 SQVTM, CDR2 ANQGSEA. Trimming removed 4 bases at V and 12 bases at J, with 13 bases between. The CDR3 spans 11 residues. CDR3: CSVGSFPRQFF. The CDR3 DNA sequence: TGCAGCGTTGGTTCCTTTCCGCGGCAGTTCTTC.

This clonotype was seen many times. V and J are TRBV15 and TRBJ2-5; 9 positions agree with TRBD2. Germline values: CDR1 LNHNV, CDR2 YYDKDF (reference sequence). The junction had 2 bases not matched to a gene; V was cut back by 0 bases and J by 0 bases. The CDR3 covers 16 residues. The CDR3 nucleotides read TGTGCCACCAGCAGAGATGCGGGAGGGTACCAAGAGACCCAGTACTTC. Translated: CATSRDAGGYQETQYF.

The V gene is TRBV4-1, the J gene TRBJ2-5; TRBD2 is a possible D gene (5 bases). V was pared by 4 bases and J by 1 base, with 16 bases between. The CDR3 has 16 residues. Germline V lookup: CDR1 MGHRA, CDR2 YSYEKL. CDR3 region: CASSRNPGVSQETQYF. CDR3 DNA sequence: TGCGCCAGCAGCCGAAACCCCGGGGTTTCCCAAGAGACCCAGTACTTC.

This clonotype has at least ten counts. The rearrangement links TRBV3-1 to TRBJ1-1; D is unresolved. This CDR3 is built from 15 residues. Between the trimmed V and J ends, which lost 4 bases and 0 bases, there was a span of 12 bases. Germline V gene sequence: CDR1 LGHDT, CDR2 YNNKEL (reference sequence). CDR3: CASSPPTAMNTEAFF. As DNA, the CDR3 is TGTGCCAGCAGCCCCCCCACAGCCATGAACACTGAAGCTTTCTTT.

Concerning this clonotype: This may stem from a read error, because a much larger clone lies one nucleotide away. The chain employs TRBV5-1 and TRBJ2-1; possibly TRBD2 for D (5 bases). This CDR3 comprises 16 residues. Germline V gene lookup returns CDR1 SGHRS and CDR2 YFSETQ. CDR3 loop: CASSLAERSAYNEQLF. In DNA, the CDR3 is TGCGCCAGCAGCTTGGCCGAGCGGAGCGCTTACAATGAGCAGCTCTTC.

The chain uses TRBV24-1 and TRBJ2-2, with 9 positions matching TRBD1. The CDR3 spans 19 residues. CDR1 and CDR2 (germline): KGHDR, SFDVKD. V lost 3 bases, J lost 4 bases, and 14 bases stayed unmatched. In DNA form, the CDR3 reads TGTGCCACCAGTGATCCGAACGATCCGGGACAGGGATCCACCGGGGAGCTGTTTTTT. Its translation is CATSDPNDPGQGSTGELFF.

About this clonotype: Just one base apart from a much larger clone, this may be a read error. The chain combines TRBV28 with TRBJ1-2; possibly TRBD1 for D (6 bases). Germline CDR1 reads MDHEN; CDR2 reads SYDVKM. The CDR3 has 11 amino acids. The V and J ends lost 5 bases and 7 bases respectively, with 8 bases between them. The DNA of the CDR3 is TGTGCCAGCAGTAACAGGGCTGGCTACACCTTC. Translating it yields CASSNRAGYTF.

This clonotype was seen at least ten times. The chain recombines TRBV20-1 with TRBJ1-1; tentative D call: TRBD1 (6 bases). CDR1 and CDR2 from the germline V gene are DFQATT and SNEGSKA (reference sequence). This CDR3 is 12 amino acids long. Trimming pared 6 bases from V and 5 bases from J, leaving 13 bases between. In DNA, the CDR3 is TGCAGTGCCCGAACTAGGGGGACTGAAGCTTTCTTT. It specifies CSARTRGTEAFF.

This clonotype was seen more than once but under ten times. CDR3 loop: CASSQVRDLNTGELFF. Here the CDR3 DNA reads TGTGCCAGCAGCCAAGTAAGGGACCTTAACACCGGGGAGCTGTTTTTT. The chain recombines TRBV14 with TRBJ2-2; perhaps D is TRBD1 or TRBD2 (5 bases each). The CDR3 is 16 amino acids. The germline V gene encodes CDR1 SGHDN and CDR2 FVKESK. V shed 1 base and J shed 2 bases, with 11 bases lying between them.